One and the same sample provided the 13 T cell receptor beta chains below, sequenced in a study of T cells in Graves' hyperthyroidism and ophthalmopathy. Researchers amplified the TCR beta CDR3 regions from RNA transcripts. RT-PCR in the first round (using the HTBI primer set) targeted the TCR CDR3. TCRdb analysed the multiplex PCR reads with MiXCR anew, one entry per CDR3 protein. The sample records roughly 700,000 distinct CDR3 sequences, less than 15% being singletons. The sequenced sample consisted of blood. These receptors were obtained from a woman younger than 30 with Graves' hyperthyroidism.

The sample holds many counts of this clonotype. This rearrangement joins TRBV7-8 to TRBJ2-1; no reliable D call. Germline loops: CDR1 SGHVS, CDR2 FQNEAQ. This CDR3 is 15 amino acids long. Trimming stripped 5 bases from V and 7 bases from J, with 18 bases between. The CDR3: CASSLTRQIWNEQFF. Here the CDR3 DNA reads TGTGCCAGCAGCCTAACTCGCCAAATTTGGAATGAGCAGTTCTTC.

Ten or more counts support this clonotype. The chain joins TRBV6-1 to TRBJ2-7; 7 positions match TRBD1. Germline V gene lookup returns CDR1 MNHNS and CDR2 SASEGT. This CDR3 spans 15 amino acids. The ends lost 5 bases at V and 4 bases at J; junction bases unmatched: 11. The CDR3 sequence is CASSSKQGSIYEQYF. The CDR3 region has the DNA TGTGCCAGCAGTTCAAAACAGGGGTCCATTTACGAGCAGTACTTC.

The chain carries TRBV6-2 or TRBV6-3 and TRBJ2-7; D remains ambiguous. CDR1 and CDR2 from the germline V gene are MNHEY and SVGEGT. The CDR3 sequence is 15 residues long. The V end was cut by 0 bases, the J end by 2 bases, with 11 bases between. CDR3 sequence (DNA): TGTGCCAGCAGTTACTCAGGACCTCCGACCTACGAGCAGTACTTC. This codes for CASSYSGPPTYEQYF.

In its sample, this clonotype was seen many times. The V and J genes are TRBV6-1 and TRBJ2-1, with D possibly TRBD2 on 6 matching bases. V shed 6 bases and J shed 4 bases, with 10 bases lying between them. The CDR3 extends over 13 amino acids. Germline V lookup: CDR1 MNHNS, CDR2 SASEGT. The CDR3: CASRNGGYNEQFF. In nucleotides, the CDR3 is TGTGCCAGCAGAAATGGAGGGTACAATGAGCAGTTCTTC.

A remark on this clonotype: A much larger clone differs by one base, so this may be a read error. The chain is built from TRBV11-2 and TRBJ1-5; D uncertain. CDR3 size: 14 residues. The germline gives CDR1 SGHAT, CDR2 FQNNGV. With 2 bases removed from V and 5 bases from J, the gap between germline ends came to 10 bases. The CDR3 protein is CASSLTNSDQPQHF. For the CDR3, the DNA is TGTGCCAGCAGCTTAACGAACAGCGATCAGCCCCAGCATTTT.

This clonotype was counted at least ten times. V gene TRBV6-2 or TRBV6-3 combines with J gene TRBJ2-6; maybe TRBD2 (6 bases). The CDR3 runs to 18 residues. The germline V gene has CDR1 MNHEY and CDR2 SVGEGT. V dropped 5 bases and J dropped 0 bases, with 17 bases sitting between them. In DNA, the CDR3 is TGTGCCAGCAGTAATCCGGGACTCCGTGGCTCTGGGGCCAACGTCCTGACTTTC. It codes for CASSNPGLRGSGANVLTF.

A few counts support this clonotype. This rearrangement joins TRBV20-1 to TRBJ1-3; tentative D call: TRBD1 (6 bases). The length of the CDR3 is 14 residues. Trimming cost V 0 bases and J 4 bases, with 10 bases left between them. CDR1 and CDR2 from the germline V gene are DFQATT and SNEGSKA (reference sequence). The CDR3 here is CSARDRGQGNTIYF. The CDR3 DNA follows: TGCAGTGCTAGAGATCGTGGACAGGGAAACACCATATATTTT.

The V gene is TRBV29-1, the J gene TRBJ2-1; unclear D gene. This CDR3 contains 13 residues. Per germline, CDR1 SQVTM and CDR2 ANQGSEA. V dropped 0 bases and J dropped 5 bases, with 8 bases sitting between them. CDR3 coding DNA: TGCAGCGTTGAAGAGGCGAACCACAATGAGCAGTTCTTC. The encoded protein is CSVEEANHNEQFF.

The table lists this clonotype with a few counts. The rearrangement links TRBV27 to TRBJ2-7; D may match TRBD1 or TRBD2 (5 bases each). This CDR3 contains 15 residues. The germline V gene has CDR1 MNHEY and CDR2 SMNVEV (reference sequence). V shed 3 bases and J shed 0 bases, with 12 bases lying between them. The chain's CDR3 is CASSFGTESSYEQYF. In DNA form, the CDR3 reads TGTGCCAGCAGTTTTGGGACGGAAAGCTCCTACGAGCAGTACTTC.

The chain joins TRBV12-3 or TRBV12-4 to TRBJ2-5, with TRBD2 matching over 9 bases. With 1 base clipped from V and 3 bases from J, the junction kept 9 bases outside the gene matches. The CDR3 is made up of 17 amino acids. The CDR3 region is CASSLGALAGTKETQYF. The CDR3 nucleotides read TGTGCCAGCAGTTTAGGAGCGCTAGCGGGGACAAAAGAGACCCAGTACTTC.

This clonotype has a count of ten or more. The J gene is TRBJ2-7, the V gene TRBV7-9, with TRBD1 matching over 10 bases. This CDR3 has 15 amino acids. Trimming cost V 3 bases and J 3 bases; bases outside gene matches: 5. In germline, CDR1 is SEHNR, CDR2 FQNEAQ (reference sequence). In nucleotides, the CDR3 is TGTGCCAGCAGCTTGCTTCGGGACAGGGGCTACGAGCAGTACTTC. Its protein is CASSLLRDRGYEQYF.

This clonotype was seen at least ten times. The chain recombines TRBV30 with TRBJ1-5; D gene unclear. The germline V gene has CDR1 GTSNPN and CDR2 SVGIG (reference sequence). This CDR3 contains 13 residues. Deletions cut 0 bases from V and 4 bases from J, with 7 bases between. The DNA for the CDR3 is TGTGCCTGGAGTGTAAGCTGGAATCAGCCCCAGCATTTT. Amino acids: CAWSVSWNQPQHF.

This clonotype was seen repeatedly, ten times or more. The V call is TRBV6-5, the J call TRBJ2-7; D could derive from TRBD1 or TRBD2 (5 bases each). The CDR3 covers 15 residues. V lost 3 bases and J lost 2, with 14 bases in between. Germline assignment: CDR1 MNHEY and CDR2 SVGAGI. CDR3 nucleotides: TGTGCCAGCAGTTATGGGGCGGGTCTGGCCTACGAGCAGTACTTC. This sequence encodes CASSYGAGLAYEQYF.